One T cell receptor beta chain is described in this entry. What it binds is not known. These data originate in a study of T cell responses to AZD1222 COVID-19 vaccine. Study-wide results and limits: Spike-specific TCRs gained breadth and depth after people received two AZD1222 doses. Only a handful of people who got AZD1222 tested seropositive at baseline. Donor demographics were predominantly white British with a female majority; clonal diversity may be underestimated. The CD4 TCRs associated with vaccination extended across spike and predominated at 160-218 and 743-854.

Using immunoSEQ multiplex PCR, the repertoire was profiled, and TCRdb retains in-frame clones only, with some absent. The data hold over 120,000 clones, with around nine tenths observed a single time. After removal of 1 base from V and 0 bases from J, the junction contained 9 bases not matched to a gene. The CDR3 consists of 17 residues. Germline values: CDR1 SGHRS, CDR2 YFSETQ. The receptor comes from an adult in good health. The sequenced sample was peripheral blood, obtained on day 0 of AZD1222 vaccination. V is TRBV5-1 and J is TRBJ1-1, with TRBD1 matching 7 bases. CDR3 in DNA: TGCGCCAGCAGCTTGCTCAGAGGGGGCAACATGAACACTGAAGCTTTCTTT. Amino acid sequence: CASSLLRGGNMNTEAFF.